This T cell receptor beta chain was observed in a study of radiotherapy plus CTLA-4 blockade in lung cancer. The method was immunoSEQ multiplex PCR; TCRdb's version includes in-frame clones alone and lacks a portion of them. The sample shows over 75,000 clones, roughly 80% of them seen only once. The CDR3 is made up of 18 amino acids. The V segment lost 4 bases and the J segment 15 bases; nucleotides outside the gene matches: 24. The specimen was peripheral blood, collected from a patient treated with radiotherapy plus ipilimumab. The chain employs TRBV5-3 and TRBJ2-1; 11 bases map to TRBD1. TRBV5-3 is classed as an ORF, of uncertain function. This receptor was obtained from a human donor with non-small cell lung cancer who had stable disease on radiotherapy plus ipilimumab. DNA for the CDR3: TGTGCCAGAAGCATCGGGACAGGGGGAAGGTTGCGGGAGGAATGTGCGTTCTTC. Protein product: CARSIGTGGRLREECAFF.